This T cell receptor beta chain comes out of a study of T cell responses to AZD1222 COVID-19 vaccine. The method was immunoSEQ multiplex PCR; TCRdb's version includes in-frame clones alone and lacks a portion of them. Among some 130,000 clones listed, 90% to 95% were seen once. This CDR3 is built from 11 residues. V was clipped by 3 bases and J by 6 bases, with 5 bases between them. Looked up from germline, CDR1 is SQVTM and CDR2 is ANQGSEA. The receptor was isolated from an adult who received the AZD1222 COVID-19 vaccine. V gene TRBV29-1 combines with J gene TRBJ2-2; D not resolved. Sample: peripheral blood, taken 28 days after the second AZD1222 dose. The CDR3 reads CSVEGSGELFF. CDR3 DNA: TGCAGCGTTGAGGGATCCGGGGAGCTGTTTTTT.